This T cell receptor (beta chain) was sequenced in a study of a mutant IDH1 vaccine in newly diagnosed glioma (dated by TCRdb to about 2021). Study-level background: The roughly 32 treated patients were approximately 62% male and about 40% female, with a mean age of about 38 years. Six visits were used for peripheral blood collection: V03 (baseline), V05, V07, V10, V12 and V13. Prior to enrollment, standard therapy consisting of radiotherapy alone, temozolomide alone, or radiochemotherapy with temozolomide had been administered to patients, with the combination being received by most patients. For exploratory analyses, longitudinal TCRB deep sequencing was carried out in roughly 23 treated patients wherever samples were available. The investigation overall reported the following: The authors stated that sample limitations prevented analyses of patient blood samples from being reproduced. Selection of PBMC samples for TCRB deep sequencing was based on availability. Immune responses induced by the vaccine were seen in around 93% of patients across multiple MHC alleles. Changes in the top peripheral T cell clonotypes picked up by TCRB sequencing did not appear to be linked to pseudoprogression.

The method was the immunoSEQ multiplex PCR assay. Following the manufacturer's protocol, the hsTCRB Kit was used to amplify rearranged TCR beta chain sequences. An Illumina MiSeq was used to sequence the TCRB libraries. The study's own analysis went as follows. Demultiplexing, trimming and gene mapping were performed with the kit vendor's proprietary platform. Imported from immuneACCESS, the table was reduced by TCRdb to in-frame sequences with V and J called. These copies leave out some clones; in studies compared against another copy, an unresolved V gene accounts for under half, and the cause of the remainder is not known. That table is the source of V, J and clone size, and D and trimming were worked out from the DNA. The sample profile shows 70,000 or so clones; approximately 82% of them were found once. The top ten clonotypes cover 4.6% of the sample. About this clone itself: Its binding antigen is unknown. No clone much larger than this one lies a single base away; base qualities are absent.

This specimen's time point label, per the study, means: baseline, week 1 (first vaccination visit). What the treatment or condition label conveys for this sample: pre-vaccination baseline after standard-of-care therapy. The donors had newly diagnosed IDH1-mutant astrocytomas of WHO grade 3 or 4 that showed loss of nuclear ATRX. The samples were drawn from NOA16, a multicentre, single-arm, open-label phase I trial in Germany that tested a mutant IDH1 peptide vaccine in humans for the first time. Blood drawn at visit V03 was used as the baseline sample for immunogenicity testing. Genomic DNA for TCRB sequencing was extracted from EDTA blood using the DNeasy Blood and Tissue Kit. V and J are truncated by 4 bases and 3 bases respectively, leaving an intervening sequence of 20 bases. CDR1 and CDR2 (SGHRS, YFSETQ) derive from the germline V gene. Including cysteine and phenylalanine, the CDR3 has 16 amino acids. Only the CDR3 portion is preserved as DNA: 48 bases, with reading frame beginning at the first base.

The origin of this receptor is a woman between 18 and 29 years old with glioma. Some clones in this sample may be carry-over from other donors' samples. The sequence is built from TRBV5-1 and TRBJ2-7; the best D guess is TRBD1, with 6 bases matching. The source was peripheral blood mononuclear cells (PBMCs), collected from a glioma patient treated with radiotherapy, temozolomide or both. The nucleotide sequence is TGCGCCAGCAGCCCTGCCCGGACAGAAACCTACTACGAGCAGTACTTC. Translated, this is CASSPARTETYYEQYF. Outside the CDR3, residues come from the reference TRBV5-1 and TRBJ2-7 proteins, so the full variable domain is: KAGVTQTPRYLIKTRGQQVTLSCSPISGHRSVSWYQQTPGQGLQFLFEYFSETQRNKGNFPGRFSGRQFSNSRSEMNVSTLELGDSALYLCASSPARTETYYEQYFGPGTRLTVT.